The sequence of this T cell receptor beta chain was determined in a study of monozygotic twins with inflammatory bowel disease. TCRdb reprocessed the 5' RACE reads, keeping one entry per CDR3 protein, no DNA. This sample's table has more than 300,000 distinct CDR3 sequences. Sequencing input: blood. The clonotype comes from a human donor with ulcerative colitis or Crohn's disease, or a healthy co-twin of an affected twin (not recorded which).

The CDR3 loop reads CASTPQVYGYTF. This rearrangement joins TRBV21-1 to TRBJ1-2; TCRdb names TRBD1, which stays unverified in the absence of DNA. TRBV21-1 is described as a pseudogene. CDR3 length: 12 residues.